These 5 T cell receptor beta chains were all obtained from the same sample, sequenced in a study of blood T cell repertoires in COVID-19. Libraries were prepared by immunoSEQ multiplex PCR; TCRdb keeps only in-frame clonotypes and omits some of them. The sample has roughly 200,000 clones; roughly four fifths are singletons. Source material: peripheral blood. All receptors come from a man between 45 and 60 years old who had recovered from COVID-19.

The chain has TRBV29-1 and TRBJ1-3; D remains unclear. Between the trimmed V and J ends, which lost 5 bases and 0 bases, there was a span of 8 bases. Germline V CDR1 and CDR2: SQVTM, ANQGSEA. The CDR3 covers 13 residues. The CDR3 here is CSVKRSSGNTIYF. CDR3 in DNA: TGCAGCGTTAAGAGAAGCTCTGGAAACACCATATATTTT.

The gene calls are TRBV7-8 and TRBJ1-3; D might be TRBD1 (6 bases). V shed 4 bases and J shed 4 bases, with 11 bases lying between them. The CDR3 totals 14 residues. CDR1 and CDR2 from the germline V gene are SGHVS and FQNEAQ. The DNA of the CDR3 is TGTGCCAGCAGCTGGGGGACATTCGGAAACACCATATATTTT. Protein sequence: CASSWGTFGNTIYF. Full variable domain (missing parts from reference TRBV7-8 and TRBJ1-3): GAGVSQSPRYKVAKRGQDVALRCDPISGHVSLFWYQQALGQGPEFLTYFQNEAQLDKSGLPSDRFFAERPEGSVSTLKIQRTQQEDSAVYLCASSWGTFGNTIYFGEGSWLTVV.

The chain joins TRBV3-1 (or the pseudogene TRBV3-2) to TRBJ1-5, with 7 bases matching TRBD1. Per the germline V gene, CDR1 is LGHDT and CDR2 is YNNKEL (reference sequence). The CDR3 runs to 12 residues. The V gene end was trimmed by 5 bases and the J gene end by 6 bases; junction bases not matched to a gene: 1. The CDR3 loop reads CASSEGAQPQHF. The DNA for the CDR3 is TGTGCCAGCAGCGAGGGGGCTCAGCCCCAGCATTTT.

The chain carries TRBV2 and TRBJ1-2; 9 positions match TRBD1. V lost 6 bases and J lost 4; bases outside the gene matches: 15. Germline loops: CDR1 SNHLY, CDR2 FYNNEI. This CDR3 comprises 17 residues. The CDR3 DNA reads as TGTGCCAGCAGAAAAACCGGGACAGGGAGGTCTGGCTATGGCTACACCTTC. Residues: CASRKTGTGRSGYGYTF.

The CDR3 here is CASSLWAASNEKLFF. The CDR3 region has the DNA TGTGCCAGCAGCTTGTGGGCAGCTTCTAATGAAAAACTGTTTTTT. The rearrangement links TRBV5-4 to TRBJ1-4; no clear D gene. Germline CDR1 reads SGHNT; CDR2 reads YYREEE (reference sequence). The CDR3 loop spans 15 amino acids. Trimming removed 1 base from V and 3 bases from J, with 10 bases in between.